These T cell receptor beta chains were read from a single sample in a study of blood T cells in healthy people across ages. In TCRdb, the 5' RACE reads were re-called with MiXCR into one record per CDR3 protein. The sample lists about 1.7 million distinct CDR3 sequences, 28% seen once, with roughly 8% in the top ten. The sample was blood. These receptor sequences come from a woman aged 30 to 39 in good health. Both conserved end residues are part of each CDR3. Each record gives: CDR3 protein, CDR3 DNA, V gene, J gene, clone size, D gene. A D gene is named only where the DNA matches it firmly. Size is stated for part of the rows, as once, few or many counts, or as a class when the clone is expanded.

CASSLWHGVEKLFF	TGCGCCAGCAGTCTCTGGCACGGGGTTGAAAAACTGTTTTTT	TRBV4-3	TRBJ1-4	few	NA
CASSSPAEYEQYF	TGTGCCAGCAGTTCTCCGGCCGAGTACGAGCAGTACTTC	TRBV6-6	TRBJ2-7	NA	NA
CASSNLRGGLPDTQYF	TGTGCCAGCAGTAACCTCCGGGGGGGCCTTCCAGATACGCAGTATTTT	TRBV12-3/TRBV12-4	TRBJ2-3	few	TRBD2
CASSRSQGDEQYF	TGCGCCAGCAGCCGAAGTCAGGGTGACGAGCAGTACTTC	TRBV4-3	TRBJ2-7	NA	NA
CASSSRVLPGDTQYF	TGTGCCAGCAGCTCCCGGGTCCTACCAGGGGATACGCAGTATTTT	TRBV7-9	TRBJ2-3	NA	NA
CASSFSPRGVKNIQYF	TGTGCCAGCAGCTTTTCACCCAGGGGGGTCAAAAACATTCAGTACTTC	TRBV7-2	TRBJ2-4	NA	NA
CASSTTSGGYEQYF	TGTGCCAGTAGTACGACTAGCGGGGGCTACGAGCAGTACTTC	TRBV12-3/TRBV12-4	TRBJ2-7	many	TRBD2
CASSWEYTEAFF	TGTGCCAGCAGCTGGGAGTACACTGAAGCTTTCTTT	TRBV7-9	TRBJ1-1	few	NA
CASSQGEGQGAKDTQYF	TGTGCCAGCAGCCAAGGGGAGGGACAGGGGGCCAAAGATACGCAGTATTTT	TRBV4-2	TRBJ2-3	NA	TRBD1
CASSSTESSYGYTF	TGTGCCAGCAGTTCTACCGAGAGTAGCTATGGCTACACCTTC	TRBV28	TRBJ1-2	NA	NA
CASSPTKGPGHSYEQYF	TGTGCCAGCAGTCCAACCAAGGGACCGGGACACTCCTACGAGCAGTACTTC	TRBV12-3/TRBV12-4	TRBJ2-7	few	NA
CASSLGPTPYEQYF	TGTGCCAGCAGCTTAGGTCCCACTCCCTACGAGCAGTACTTC	TRBV7-6	TRBJ2-7	many	NA
CSARGSNEQFF	TGCAGTGCTAGGGGGAGTAATGAGCAGTTCTTC	TRBV20-1	TRBJ2-1	few	NA
CASSEVVRGAGYGYTF	TGTGCCAGCAGTGAAGTAGTGCGAGGGGCTGGCTATGGCTACACCTTC	TRBV6-1	TRBJ1-2	many	NA
CASSDRTSGGYEQYF	TGTGCCAGCAGCGACAGGACTAGCGGTGGGTACGAGCAGTACTTC	TRBV6-5	TRBJ2-7	many	TRBD2
CASSVGTSPETQYF	TGTGCCAGTAGTGTGGGGACTAGTCCAGAGACCCAGTACTTC	TRBV19	TRBJ2-5	many	TRBD2
CSGGQGTGELFF	TGCAGCGGTGGACAGGGCACCGGGGAGCTGTTTTTT	TRBV29-1	TRBJ2-2	NA	TRBD1
CASSLPQSGPILELFF	TGTGCCAGCAGCTTACCCCAATCGGGTCCCATCCTGGAGCTGTTTTTT	TRBV7-2	TRBJ2-2	NA	NA
CASSLDQRGSTDTQYF	TGTGCCAGCAGCTTAGATCAGCGGGGGAGCACAGATACGCAGTATTTT	TRBV11-2	TRBJ2-3	few	TRBD2
CASSSPGTSGSITHNEQFF	TGCGCCAGCAGCAGTCCCGGGACTAGCGGGAGTATAACCCACAATGAGCAGTTCTTC	TRBV5-1	TRBJ2-1	NA	TRBD2
CASSQGPGRAAVEQFF	TGTGCCAGCAGCCAAGGGCCGGGACGGGCCGCGGTGGAGCAGTTCTTC	TRBV3-1	TRBJ2-1	NA	NA
CASSFLGTGQPQHF	TGTGCCAGCAGCTTTTTAGGAACGGGCCAGCCCCAGCATTTT	TRBV7-9	TRBJ1-5	many	NA
CATGTGGTGSTDTQYF	TGCGCCACCGGGACAGGGGGTACGGGGAGCACAGATACGCAGTATTTT	TRBV5-1	TRBJ2-3	NA	TRBD1
CASSLAVGVEAFF	TGTGCCAGCAGCTTAGCGGTGGGGGTGGAAGCTTTCTTT	TRBV7-2	TRBJ1-1	NA	NA
CASGTAGFQPQHF	TGTGCTAGTGGCACTGCAGGGTTTCAGCCCCAGCATTTT	TRBV12-5	TRBJ1-5	few	NA
CASSVGDDQAFF	TGTGCCAGCAGCGTAGGGGACGACCAAGCTTTCTTT	TRBV9	TRBJ1-1	few	NA
CSVGERGAGQYF	TGCAGCGTTGGCGAGAGGGGTGCTGGGCAGTACTTC	TRBV29-1	TRBJ2-5	NA	NA